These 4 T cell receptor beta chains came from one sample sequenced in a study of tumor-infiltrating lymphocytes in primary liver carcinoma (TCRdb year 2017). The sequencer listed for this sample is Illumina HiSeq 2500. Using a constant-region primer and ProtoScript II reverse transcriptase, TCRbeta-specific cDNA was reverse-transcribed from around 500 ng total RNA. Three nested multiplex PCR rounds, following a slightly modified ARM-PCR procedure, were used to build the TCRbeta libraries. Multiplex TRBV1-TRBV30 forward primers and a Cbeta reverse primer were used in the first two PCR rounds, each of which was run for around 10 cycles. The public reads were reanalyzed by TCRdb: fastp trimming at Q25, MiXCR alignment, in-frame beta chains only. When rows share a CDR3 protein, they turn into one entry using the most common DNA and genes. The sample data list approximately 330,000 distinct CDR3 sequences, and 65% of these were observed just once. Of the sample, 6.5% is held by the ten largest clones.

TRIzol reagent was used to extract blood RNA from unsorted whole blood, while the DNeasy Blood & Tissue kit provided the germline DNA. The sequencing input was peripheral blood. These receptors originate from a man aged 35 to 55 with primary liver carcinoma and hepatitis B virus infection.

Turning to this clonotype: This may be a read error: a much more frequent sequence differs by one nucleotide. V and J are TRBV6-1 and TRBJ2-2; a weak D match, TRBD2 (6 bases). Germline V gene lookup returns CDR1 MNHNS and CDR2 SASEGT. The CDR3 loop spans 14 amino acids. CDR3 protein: CASSAGANTGKLFF. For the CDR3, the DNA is TGTGCCAGCAGTGCGGGAGCGAACACCGGGAAGCTGTTTTTT.

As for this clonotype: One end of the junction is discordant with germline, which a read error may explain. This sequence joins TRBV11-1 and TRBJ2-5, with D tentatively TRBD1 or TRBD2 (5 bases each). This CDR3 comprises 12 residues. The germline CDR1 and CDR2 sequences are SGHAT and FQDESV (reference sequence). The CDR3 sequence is CASNGDLETQYF. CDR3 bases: TGTGCTAGCAACGGGGACCTTGAGACCCAGTACTTC.

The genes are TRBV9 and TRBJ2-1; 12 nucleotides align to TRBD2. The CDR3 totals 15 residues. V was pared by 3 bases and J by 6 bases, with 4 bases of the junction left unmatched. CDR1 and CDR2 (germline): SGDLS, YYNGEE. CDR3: CASSAPGLAGNEQFF. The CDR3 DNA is TGTGCCAGCAGCGCCCCGGGACTAGCGGGCAATGAGCAGTTCTTC.

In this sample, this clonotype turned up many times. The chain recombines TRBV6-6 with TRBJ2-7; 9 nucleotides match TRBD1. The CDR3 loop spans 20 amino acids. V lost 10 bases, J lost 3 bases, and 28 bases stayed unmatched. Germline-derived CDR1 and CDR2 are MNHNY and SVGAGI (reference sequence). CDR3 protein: CATTKIGGAPGGTGLYEQYF. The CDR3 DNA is TGTGCCACCACGAAAATAGGGGGGGCGCCCGGCGGGACAGGGCTCTACGAGCAGTACTTC.